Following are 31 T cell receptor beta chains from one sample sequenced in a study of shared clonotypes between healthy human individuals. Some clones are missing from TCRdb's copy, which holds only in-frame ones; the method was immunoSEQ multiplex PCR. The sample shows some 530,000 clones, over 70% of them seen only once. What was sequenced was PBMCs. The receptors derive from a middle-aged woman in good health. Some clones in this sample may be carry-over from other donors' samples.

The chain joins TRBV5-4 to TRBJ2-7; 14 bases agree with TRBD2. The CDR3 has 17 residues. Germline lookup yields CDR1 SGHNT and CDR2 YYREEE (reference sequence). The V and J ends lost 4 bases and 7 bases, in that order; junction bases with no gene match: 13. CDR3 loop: CASSLRARGLAGVEQYF. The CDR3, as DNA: TGTGCCAGCAGCCTCCGAGCTCGGGGACTAGCGGGAGTAGAGCAGTACTTC.

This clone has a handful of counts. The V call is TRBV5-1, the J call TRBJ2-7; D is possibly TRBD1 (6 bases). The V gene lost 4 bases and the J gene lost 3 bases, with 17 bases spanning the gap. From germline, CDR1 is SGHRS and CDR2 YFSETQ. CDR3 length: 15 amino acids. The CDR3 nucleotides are TGCGCCAGCAGCATGGGACCGGGACACAACTACGAGCAGTACTTC. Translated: CASSMGPGHNYEQYF.

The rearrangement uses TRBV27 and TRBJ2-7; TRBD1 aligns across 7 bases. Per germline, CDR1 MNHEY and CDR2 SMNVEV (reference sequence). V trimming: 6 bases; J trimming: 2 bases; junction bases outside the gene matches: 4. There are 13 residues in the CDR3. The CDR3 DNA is TGTGCCAGCAGACTCACAGGGGCCTACGAGCAGTACTTC. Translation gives CASRLTGAYEQYF.

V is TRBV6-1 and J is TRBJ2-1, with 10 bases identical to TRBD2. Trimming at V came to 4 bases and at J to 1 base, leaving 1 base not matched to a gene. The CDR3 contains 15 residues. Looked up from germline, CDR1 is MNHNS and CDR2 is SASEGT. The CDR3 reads CASSVLAGSYNEQFF. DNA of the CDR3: TGTGCCAGCAGTGTACTAGCGGGATCCTACAATGAGCAGTTCTTC.

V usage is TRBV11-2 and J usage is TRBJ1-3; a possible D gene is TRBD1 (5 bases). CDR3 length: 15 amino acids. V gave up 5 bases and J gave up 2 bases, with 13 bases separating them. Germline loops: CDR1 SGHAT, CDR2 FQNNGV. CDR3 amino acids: CASSLIAGAGNTIYF. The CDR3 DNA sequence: TGTGCCAGCAGCCTGATTGCGGGGGCTGGAAACACCATATATTTT. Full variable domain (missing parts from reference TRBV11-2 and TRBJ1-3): EAGVAQSPRYKIIEKRQSVAFWCNPISGHATLYWYQQILGQGPKLLIQFQNNGVVDDSQLPKDRFSAERLKGVDSTLKIQPAKLEDSAVYLCASSLIAGAGNTIYFGEGSWLTVV.

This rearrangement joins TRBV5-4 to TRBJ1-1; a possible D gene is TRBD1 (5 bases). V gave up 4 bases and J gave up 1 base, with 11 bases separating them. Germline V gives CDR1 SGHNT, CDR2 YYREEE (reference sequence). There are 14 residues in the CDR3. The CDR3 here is CASSLGPTNTEAFF. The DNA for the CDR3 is TGTGCCAGCAGCCTGGGGCCCACGAACACTGAAGCTTTCTTT.

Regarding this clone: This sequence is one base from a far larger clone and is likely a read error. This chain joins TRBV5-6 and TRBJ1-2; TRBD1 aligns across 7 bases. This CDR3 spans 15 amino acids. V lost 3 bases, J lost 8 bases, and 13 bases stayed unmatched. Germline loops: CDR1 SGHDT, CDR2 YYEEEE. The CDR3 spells CASSYRDSALEGYTF. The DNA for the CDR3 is TGTGCCAGCAGCTACCGGGACAGCGCCTTGGAGGGCTACACCTTC.

CDR3 bases: TGTGCCAGCAACCGGGAGGGCAGGAACACCGGGGAGCTGTTTTTT. Translated, it gives CASNREGRNTGELFF. This sequence joins TRBV5-4 and TRBJ2-2; 8 bases align to TRBD2. Trimming cost V 6 bases and J 1 base; bases outside gene matches: 5. Per the germline V gene, CDR1 is SGHNT and CDR2 is YYREEE (reference sequence). The CDR3 consists of 15 residues.

CDR3 residues: CASSLSGSGTDTQYF. In DNA, the CDR3 is TGTGCCAGCAGTCTTAGCGGGAGCGGGACAGATACGCAGTATTTT. V gene TRBV9 combines with J gene TRBJ2-3; 9 bases agree with TRBD2. The CDR3 runs to 15 residues. CDR1 and CDR2 from the germline V gene are SGDLS and YYNGEE. V shed 5 bases and J 3 bases; nucleotides not matched to a gene: 7.

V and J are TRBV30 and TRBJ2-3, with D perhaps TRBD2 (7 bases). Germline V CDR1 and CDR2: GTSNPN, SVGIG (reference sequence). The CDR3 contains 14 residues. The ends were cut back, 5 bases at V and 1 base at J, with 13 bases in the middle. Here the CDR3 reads CAWGGGHRTDTQYF. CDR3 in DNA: TGTGCCTGGGGCGGGGGACACCGCACAGATACGCAGTATTTT.

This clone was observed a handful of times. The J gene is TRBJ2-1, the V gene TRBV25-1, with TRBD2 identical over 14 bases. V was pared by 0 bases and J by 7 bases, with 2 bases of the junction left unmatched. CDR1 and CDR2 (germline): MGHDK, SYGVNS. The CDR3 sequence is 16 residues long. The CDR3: CASSEYRLAGGNEQFF. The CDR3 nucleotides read TGTGCCAGCAGTGAATATAGACTAGCGGGAGGGAATGAGCAGTTCTTC.

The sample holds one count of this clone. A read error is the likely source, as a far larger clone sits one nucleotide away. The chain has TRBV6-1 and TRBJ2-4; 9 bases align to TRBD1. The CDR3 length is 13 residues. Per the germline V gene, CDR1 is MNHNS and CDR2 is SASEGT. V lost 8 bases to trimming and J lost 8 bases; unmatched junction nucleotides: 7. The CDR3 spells CASGDRAEDIQYF. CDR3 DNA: TGTGCCAGCGGGGACAGGGCTGAAGACATTCAGTACTTC.

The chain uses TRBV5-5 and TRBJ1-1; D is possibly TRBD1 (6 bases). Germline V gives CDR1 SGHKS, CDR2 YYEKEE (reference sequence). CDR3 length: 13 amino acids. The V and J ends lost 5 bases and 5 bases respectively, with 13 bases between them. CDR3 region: CASSIPQGTEAFF. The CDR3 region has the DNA TGTGCCAGCAGTATCCCCCAGGGGACTGAAGCTTTCTTT.

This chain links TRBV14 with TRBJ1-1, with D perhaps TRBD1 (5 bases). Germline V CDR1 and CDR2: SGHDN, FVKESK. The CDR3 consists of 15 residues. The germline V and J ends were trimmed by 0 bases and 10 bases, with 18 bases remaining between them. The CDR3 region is CASSQDRSRGGRAFF. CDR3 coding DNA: TGTGCCAGCAGCCAAGATCGGAGCCGGGGGGGTAGAGCTTTCTTT.

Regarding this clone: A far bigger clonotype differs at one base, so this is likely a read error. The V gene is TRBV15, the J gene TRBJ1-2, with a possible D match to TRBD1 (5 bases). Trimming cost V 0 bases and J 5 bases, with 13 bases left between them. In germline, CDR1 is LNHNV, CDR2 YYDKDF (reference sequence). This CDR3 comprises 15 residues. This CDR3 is CATSRDNMGPYGYTF. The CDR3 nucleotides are TGTGCCACCAGCAGAGATAACATGGGGCCTTATGGCTACACCTTC.

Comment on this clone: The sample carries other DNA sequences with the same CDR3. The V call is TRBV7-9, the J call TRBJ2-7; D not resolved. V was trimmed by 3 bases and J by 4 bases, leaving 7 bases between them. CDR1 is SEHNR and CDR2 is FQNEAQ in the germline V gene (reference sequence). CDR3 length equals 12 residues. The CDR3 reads CASSLSRYEQYF. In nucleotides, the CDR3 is TGTGCCAGCAGCTTGAGTCGATACGAGCAGTACTTC.

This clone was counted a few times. CDR3: CASSLGDIYGYTF. The CDR3 DNA follows: TGTGCCAGCAGCTTGGGAGACATCTATGGCTACACCTTC. This chain links TRBV5-4 with TRBJ1-2; D uncertain. CDR1 is SGHNT and CDR2 is YYREEE in the germline V gene (reference sequence). V was cut by 0 bases and J by 4 bases, with 7 bases left in between. This CDR3 has 13 residues.

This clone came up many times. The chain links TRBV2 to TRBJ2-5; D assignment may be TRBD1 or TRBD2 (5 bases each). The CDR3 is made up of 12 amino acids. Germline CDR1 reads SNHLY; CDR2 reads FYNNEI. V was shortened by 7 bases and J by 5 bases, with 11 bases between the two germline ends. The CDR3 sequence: CASTGTGETQYF. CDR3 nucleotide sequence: TGTGCCAGCACGGGGACGGGGGAGACCCAGTACTTC.

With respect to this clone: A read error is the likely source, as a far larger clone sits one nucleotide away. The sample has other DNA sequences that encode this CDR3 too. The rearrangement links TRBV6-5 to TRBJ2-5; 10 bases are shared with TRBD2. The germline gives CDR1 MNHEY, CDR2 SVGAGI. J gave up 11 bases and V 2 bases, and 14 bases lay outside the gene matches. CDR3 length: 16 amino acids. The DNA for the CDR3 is TGTGCCAGCAGTTACACGGCTAGCGGGAGCTCCTATGAGCAGTACTTC. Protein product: CASSYTASGSSYEQYF.

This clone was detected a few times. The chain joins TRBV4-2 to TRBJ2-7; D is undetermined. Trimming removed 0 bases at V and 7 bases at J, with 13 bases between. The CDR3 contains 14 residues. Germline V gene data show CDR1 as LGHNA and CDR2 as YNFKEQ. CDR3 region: CASSQEAQGGEQYF. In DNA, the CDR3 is TGTGCCAGCAGCCAAGAAGCCCAAGGCGGAGAGCAGTACTTC.

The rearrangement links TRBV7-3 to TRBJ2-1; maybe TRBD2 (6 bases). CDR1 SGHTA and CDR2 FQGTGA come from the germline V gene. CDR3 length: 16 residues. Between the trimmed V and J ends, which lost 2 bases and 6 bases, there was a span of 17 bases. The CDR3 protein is CASSLPGGRSLNEQFF. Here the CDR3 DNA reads TGTGCCAGCAGCTTACCTGGGGGGAGAAGCCTCAATGAGCAGTTCTTC.

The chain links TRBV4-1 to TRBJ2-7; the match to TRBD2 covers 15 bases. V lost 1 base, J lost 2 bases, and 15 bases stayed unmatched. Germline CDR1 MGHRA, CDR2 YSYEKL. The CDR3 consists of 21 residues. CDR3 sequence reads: CASSQGFGQPRTSGRAYEQYF. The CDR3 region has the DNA TGCGCCAGCAGCCAAGGTTTTGGACAGCCAAGGACTAGCGGGAGGGCCTACGAGCAGTACTTC.

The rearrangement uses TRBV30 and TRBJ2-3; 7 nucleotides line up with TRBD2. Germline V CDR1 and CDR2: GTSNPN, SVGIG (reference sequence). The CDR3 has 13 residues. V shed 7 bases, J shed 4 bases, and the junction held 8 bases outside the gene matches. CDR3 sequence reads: CASLAWVSDTQYF. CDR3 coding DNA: TGTGCCTCACTAGCGTGGGTCTCAGATACGCAGTATTTT.

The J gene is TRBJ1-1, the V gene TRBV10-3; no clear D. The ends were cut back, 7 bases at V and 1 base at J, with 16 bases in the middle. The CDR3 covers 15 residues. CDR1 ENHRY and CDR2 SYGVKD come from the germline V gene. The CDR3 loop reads CAIKPSAGTNTEAFF. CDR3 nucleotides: TGTGCCATCAAGCCCTCGGCAGGAACGAACACTGAAGCTTTCTTT.

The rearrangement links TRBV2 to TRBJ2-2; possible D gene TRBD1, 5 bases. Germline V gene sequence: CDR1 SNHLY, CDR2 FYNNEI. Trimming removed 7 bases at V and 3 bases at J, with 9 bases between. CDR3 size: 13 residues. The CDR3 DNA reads TGTGCCAGCACCCAAGGGGACACCGGGGAGCTGTTTTTT. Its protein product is CASTQGDTGELFF. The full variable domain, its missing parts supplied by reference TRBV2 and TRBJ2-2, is EPEVTQTPSHQVTQMGQEVILRCVPISNHLYFYWYRQILGQKVEFLVSFYNNEISEKSEIFDDQFSVERPDGSNFTLKIRSTKLEDSAMYFCASTQGDTGELFFGEGSRLTVL.

The CDR3 loop is CATSRDLNQPQHF. Written as DNA, the CDR3 is TGTGCCACCAGCAGAGATCTCAATCAGCCCCAGCATTTT. The chain uses TRBV15 and TRBJ1-5; no clear D gene. The germline V gene has CDR1 LNHNV and CDR2 YYDKDF (reference sequence). V lost 0 bases, J lost 3 bases, and 3 bases lay in between. The CDR3 covers 13 residues.

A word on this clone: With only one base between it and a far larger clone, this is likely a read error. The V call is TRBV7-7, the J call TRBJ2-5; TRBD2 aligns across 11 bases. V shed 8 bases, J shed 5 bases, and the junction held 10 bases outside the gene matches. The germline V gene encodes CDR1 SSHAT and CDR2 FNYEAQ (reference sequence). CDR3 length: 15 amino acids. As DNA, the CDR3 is TGTGCCAGCGGCCAACTAGCGGGAGTGGGGGAGACCCAGTACTTC. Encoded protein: CASGQLAGVGETQYF.

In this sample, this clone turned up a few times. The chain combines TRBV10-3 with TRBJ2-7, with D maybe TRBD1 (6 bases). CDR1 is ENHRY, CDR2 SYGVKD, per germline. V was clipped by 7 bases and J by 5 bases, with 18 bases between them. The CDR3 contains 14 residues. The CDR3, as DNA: TGTGCCATCACCCCGCACCAGGGGCTCAACGAGCAGTACTTC. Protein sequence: CAITPHQGLNEQYF.

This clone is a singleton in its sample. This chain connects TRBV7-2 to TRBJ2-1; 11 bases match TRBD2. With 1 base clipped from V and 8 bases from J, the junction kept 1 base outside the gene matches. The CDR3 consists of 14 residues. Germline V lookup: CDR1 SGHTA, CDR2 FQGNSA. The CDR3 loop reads CASSLGSGRDEQFF. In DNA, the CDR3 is TGTGCCAGCAGCTTAGGTAGCGGGAGGGATGAGCAGTTCTTC. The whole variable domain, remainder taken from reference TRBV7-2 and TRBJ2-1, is GAGVSQSPSNKVTEKGKDVELRCDPISGHTALYWYRQSLGQGLEFLIYFQGNSAPDKSGLPSDRFSAERTGGSVSTLTIQRTQQEDSAVYLCASSLGSGRDEQFFGPGTRLTVL.

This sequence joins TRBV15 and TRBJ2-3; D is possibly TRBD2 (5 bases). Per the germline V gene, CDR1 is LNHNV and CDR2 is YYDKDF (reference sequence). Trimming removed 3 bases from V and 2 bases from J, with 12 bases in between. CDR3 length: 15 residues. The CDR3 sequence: CATSSPGMITDTQYF. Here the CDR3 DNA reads TGTGCCACCAGCAGCCCGGGGATGATCACAGATACGCAGTATTTT.

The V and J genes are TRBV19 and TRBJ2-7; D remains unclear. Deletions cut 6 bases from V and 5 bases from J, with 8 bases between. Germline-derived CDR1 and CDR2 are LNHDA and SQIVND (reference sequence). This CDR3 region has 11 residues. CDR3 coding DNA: TGTGCCAGTAGCAACTTGAACGAGCAGTACTTC. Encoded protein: CASSNLNEQYF.